This TCR beta chain was retrieved from a study of CD4 T cells in lung cancer. For the study at large: Patients' blood was tested for T-cell responses to mutation-encoded neoepitopes. Curative-intent resections for stage I-III non-small cell lung cancer supplied tumor and non-adjacent lung tissue. Before giving blood, patients had received treatments including platinum chemotherapy, some also nivolumab or pembrolizumab. Donors, mostly former smokers, were 60 to 69 at blood donation.

This CDR3 spans 15 amino acids. CDR1 and CDR2 (germline): MNHEY, SVGAGI. Trimming removed 5 bases from V and 0 bases from J; junction bases left unmatched: 0. Clones were read by immunoSEQ multiplex PCR, and TCRdb kept only the in-frame ones, dropping some. Found here are around 4,800 clones, 74% of them singletons; the top ten hold roughly 15%. This chain joins TRBV6-5 and TRBJ2-2, with 10 nucleotides matching TRBD2. The sample consisted of lung tumor tissue. This TCR derives from a man aged 55-75 years with non-small cell lung cancer. CDR3 region: CASSTSGANTGELFF. DNA of the CDR3: TGTGCCAGCAGTACTAGCGGGGCGAACACCGGGGAGCTGTTTTTT.